These 22 T cell receptor beta chains came from one sample sequenced in a study of T-cell reconstitution after alpha-beta-depleted transplantation in children. Preparation of the TCRbeta library involved a method that used unique molecular identifiers. TCRdb re-derived calls from the PCR reads in MiXCR, one entry per CDR3 protein. The top ten clones hold approximately 5.9% of a sample with hundreds of thousands of distinct CDR3 sequences, about 9.5% of them seen once. This sample comprised PBMCs from the stem cell graft donor, obtained from the stem cell graft. These receptors were collected from a human donor who donated a stem cell graft to a child with acute lymphoblastic leukemia.

This clonotype has just one count. The chain combines TRBV6-5 with TRBJ2-7; tentative D call: TRBD2 (5 bases). V was cut by 10 bases and J by 0 bases, with 10 bases left in between. Germline CDR1 MNHEY, CDR2 SVGAGI. The CDR3 length is 12 residues. CDR3 loop: CATRRDSYEQYF. The CDR3 coding sequence is TGTGCCACGCGTCGGGACTCCTACGAGCAGTACTTC.

There are a few counts of this clonotype. CDR3 sequence: CASSSTLLGGRRETQYF. The CDR3 nucleotides are TGTGCCAGCAGCTCCACCTTGCTGGGGGGCCGTCGGGAGACCCAGTACTTC. The chain recombines TRBV7-9 with TRBJ2-5, with D perhaps being TRBD1 or TRBD2 (6 bases each). The CDR3 has 17 amino acids. V was cut by 4 bases and J by 5 bases, with 23 bases left in between. In germline, CDR1 is SEHNR, CDR2 FQNEAQ (reference sequence).

This clonotype was detected a few times. The genes are TRBV18 and TRBJ2-1, with TRBD1 as a possible D gene (6 bases). V gave up 5 bases and J gave up 4 bases, with 15 bases separating them. The CDR3 spans 15 residues. Germline V gene data show CDR1 as KGHSH and CDR2 as LQKENI. The CDR3 sequence is CASSARGGEYNEQFF. The CDR3 DNA reads as TGTGCCAGCTCAGCCAGGGGCGGAGAATACAATGAGCAGTTCTTC.

This clonotype was counted many times. The chain joins TRBV4-3 to TRBJ1-2; the D is unclear. CDR3 length: 13 residues. V was pared by 0 bases and J by 4 bases, with 6 bases between. The germline V gene encodes CDR1 LGHNA and CDR2 YSLEER. CDR3 sequence reads: CASSQDWSYGYTF. CDR3 sequence (DNA): TGCGCCAGCAGCCAAGATTGGAGCTATGGCTACACCTTC.

The V gene is TRBV11-2, the J gene TRBJ1-6; unclear D gene. The CDR3 spans 16 residues. V lost 1 base, J lost 2 bases, and 9 bases lay in between. Per the germline V gene, CDR1 is SGHAT and CDR2 is FQNNGV. DNA of the CDR3: TGTGCCAGCAGCTTAGTCCAGCCAGCCTATAATTCACCCCTCCACTTT. Translation: CASSLVQPAYNSPLHF.

This clonotype was observed many times. V usage is TRBV12-3 or TRBV12-4 and J usage is TRBJ1-5, with D perhaps matching TRBD1 (6 bases). Trimming pared 7 bases from V and 5 bases from J, leaving 12 bases between. The CDR3 runs to 13 residues. The CDR3 protein is CASTSRGDQPQHF. CDR3 nucleotides: TGTGCCAGCACCTCAAGGGGGGATCAGCCCCAGCATTTT.

In its sample, this clonotype was seen many times. One junction end does not reproduce the germline sequence, and a read error may be involved. The chain uses TRBV6-5 and TRBJ1-6; 9 bases are a match to TRBD1. The germline gives CDR1 MNHEY, CDR2 SVGAGI. CDR3 length equals 18 residues. The CDR3 loop is CASSNSGTGSIYNSPLHF. In DNA, the CDR3 is TGTGCCAGCAGTAACTCCGGGACAGGGTCCATCTATAATTCACCCCTCCACTTT.

This clonotype was counted a few times. The V gene is TRBV12-3 or TRBV12-4, the J gene TRBJ1-6; D not certain. This CDR3 contains 14 residues. Trimming removed 3 bases at V and 7 bases at J, with 10 bases between. The DNA for the CDR3 is TGTGCCAGCAGTTTTGTGGTCTGGAATTCACCCCTCCACTTT. The encoded protein is CASSFVVWNSPLHF.

This clonotype was seen repeatedly, ten times or more. V gene TRBV9 combines with J gene TRBJ1-1; 7 nucleotides align to TRBD1. The germline CDR1 and CDR2 sequences are SGDLS and YYNGEE. This CDR3 has 16 amino acids. J gave up 0 bases and V 5 bases, and 10 bases lay outside the gene matches. The CDR3 protein is CASRAQGGVMNTEAFF. The CDR3 DNA reads TGTGCCAGCAGGGCCCAGGGGGGGGTGATGAACACTGAAGCTTTCTTT.

This clonotype has only a few counts. This chain joins TRBV12-3 or TRBV12-4 and TRBJ1-2, with D possibly matching TRBD1 (5 bases). The CDR3 extends over 14 amino acids. Trimming took 7 bases from V and 4 from J, leaving 16 bases between them. In nucleotides, the CDR3 is TGTGCCAGCACCTTAAGGGGAACAGGCTATGGCTACACCTTC. It specifies CASTLRGTGYGYTF.

A note on this clonotype: Relative to the germline gene, one junction end is altered; a read error may explain this. CDR3 in DNA: TGTGCCAGCAGCCTAAGCAGATCGGGCACTGAAGCTTTGTTT. This translates into CASSLSRSGTEALF. V gene TRBV11-1 combines with J gene TRBJ1-1, with D unclear. The germline V gene has CDR1 SGHAT and CDR2 FQDESV (reference sequence). CDR3 size: 14 residues.

At least ten counts were recorded for this clonotype. The chain uses TRBV7-9 and TRBJ2-7; D unclear. This CDR3 spans 12 amino acids. V lost 4 bases to trimming and J lost 6 bases, with 10 bases between them. Germline assignment: CDR1 SEHNR and CDR2 FQNEAQ (reference sequence). Here the CDR3 reads CASSSYQSEQYF. DNA for the CDR3: TGTGCCAGCAGCTCCTATCAGTCCGAGCAGTACTTC.

This clonotype has just a few counts. The V and J genes are TRBV12-3 or TRBV12-4 and TRBJ2-5, with 12 nucleotides matching TRBD1. V shed 0 bases and J 3 bases; nucleotides not matched to a gene: 2. The CDR3 length is 16 residues. The CDR3: CASSLAGTGGKETQYF. For the CDR3, the DNA is TGTGCCAGCAGTTTAGCCGGGACAGGGGGCAAAGAGACCCAGTACTTC.

This clonotype was seen at least ten times. The chain has TRBV12-3 or TRBV12-4 and TRBJ2-3; 8 nucleotides line up with TRBD2. V shed 2 bases, J shed 6 bases, and the junction held 19 bases outside the gene matches. The CDR3 has 19 amino acids. CDR3 in amino acids: CASSLWSLYGTSSWDTQYF. CDR3 sequence (DNA): TGTGCCAGCAGTTTATGGTCCTTGTACGGGACTAGTTCGTGGGATACGCAGTATTTT.

This clonotype was observed a handful of times. The gene calls are TRBV18 and TRBJ2-1; D unclear. From germline, CDR1 is KGHSH and CDR2 LQKENI. This CDR3 has 15 amino acids. Trimming took 1 base from V and 0 from J, leaving 7 bases between them. The CDR3 protein is CASSPRASSYNEQFF. The DNA for the CDR3 is TGTGCCAGCTCACCACGCGCGAGCTCCTACAATGAGCAGTTCTTC.

This clonotype was recorded at least ten times. The V and J genes are TRBV4-2 and TRBJ1-5; a weak D match, TRBD1 (5 bases). CDR1 LGHNA and CDR2 YNFKEQ come from the germline V gene. V was clipped by 0 bases and J by 8 bases, with 23 bases between them. The CDR3 runs to 18 residues. CDR3 sequence reads: CASSQDYQGLTSGEPQHF. The CDR3 DNA reads as TGTGCCAGCAGCCAAGATTACCAGGGCCTAACCTCCGGGGAGCCCCAGCATTTT.

This clonotype was counted many times. The chain joins TRBV18 to TRBJ2-1; D remains ambiguous. Trimming cost V 2 bases and J 5 bases, with 7 bases left between them. CDR1 KGHSH and CDR2 LQKENI come from the germline V gene. The CDR3 runs to 13 residues. For the CDR3, the DNA is TGTGCCAGCTCACCAGGCATCGACAATGAGCAGTTCTTC. Translating gives CASSPGIDNEQFF.

This clonotype was counted at least ten times. This chain joins TRBV2 and TRBJ1-1; D remains ambiguous. Germline V lookup: CDR1 SNHLY, CDR2 FYNNEI. The CDR3 runs 12 residues. V was shortened by 6 bases and J by 4 bases, with 9 bases between the two germline ends. The CDR3 is CASRPGGTEAFF. CDR3 coding DNA: TGTGCCAGCAGACCGGGTGGCACTGAAGCTTTCTTT.

The chain recombines TRBV5-1 with TRBJ2-7, with D unclear. Trimming shortened V by 0 bases and J by 2 bases, and 12 bases separated the two germline ends. The CDR3 runs 15 residues. Germline V gene sequence: CDR1 SGHRS, CDR2 YFSETQ. The DNA for the CDR3 is TGCGCCAGCAGCTTGGAACCGGACCCAGCCTACGAGCAGTACTTC. This translates into CASSLEPDPAYEQYF.

To note about this clonotype: This may stem from a read error, because a much larger clone lies one nucleotide away. The chain recombines TRBV20-1 with TRBJ1-1; TRBD1 matches 8 bases. Germline CDR1 and CDR2: DFQATT and SNEGSKA (reference sequence). The trim removed 6 bases at V and 2 bases at J, leaving 5 bases unmatched. The CDR3 extends over 13 amino acids. CDR3 sequence (DNA): TGCAGTGCAAAACAGGGGGAAAACACTGAAGCTTTCTTT. It is translated as CSAKQGENTEAFF.

This clonotype was recorded at least ten times. This rearrangement joins TRBV13 to TRBJ2-7; 8 nucleotides align to TRBD1. Germline assignment: CDR1 PRHDT and CDR2 FYEKMQ (reference sequence). This CDR3 has 15 residues. V shed 2 bases and J 5 bases; nucleotides not matched to a gene: 8. The CDR3 DNA reads TGTGCCAGCAGCTTAATGCGACAGGGGTTTCACGAGCAGTACTTC. Its translation is CASSLMRQGFHEQYF.

The chain has TRBV19 and TRBJ2-1; 11 bases line up with TRBD2. The CDR3 totals 15 residues. The germline gives CDR1 LNHDA, CDR2 SQIVND (reference sequence). The ends lost 3 bases at V and 8 bases at J; junction bases unmatched: 6. The CDR3 coding sequence is TGTGCCAGTAGTATCCTCGGGACTAGCGGACATGAGCAGTTCTTC. This codes for CASSILGTSGHEQFF. The full variable domain, with the rest looked up from reference TRBV19 and TRBJ2-1, is DGGITQSPKYLFRKEGQNVTLSCEQNLNHDAMYWYRQDPGQGLRLIYYSQIVNDFQKGDIAEGYSVSREKKESFPLTVTSAQKNPTAFYLCASSILGTSGHEQFFGPGTRLTVL.